A selection of T cell receptor beta chains follows, all from one sample in a study of blood T cell repertoires in COVID-19. Assay: immunoSEQ multiplex PCR; the TCRdb copy retains only in-frame clones and omits some. The data contain roughly 570,000 clones, less than 90% of them singletons. The material sequenced was peripheral blood. The receptor source for this set is a woman aged 50 to 60 with COVID-19, enrolled during active disease. The CDR3 runs from the conserved cysteine through the conserved F or W. The order of the fields is J gene, D gene, V gene, clone size, CDR3 DNA, CDR3 protein. The D gene is left open where the match is weak. Size tells how often a clone was seen (once, few, many) or the class of an expanded clone, and some rows leave it out.

TRBJ1-1	NA	TRBV3-1/TRBV3-2	NA	TGTGCCAGCAGCCCTTACTATAACTCCGTTGAAGCTTTCTTT	CASSPYYNSVEAFF
TRBJ2-3	NA	TRBV9	NA	TGTGCCAGCATGGGCAGTCGCACAGATACGCAGTATTTT	CASMGSRTDTQYF
TRBJ2-5	NA	TRBV28	NA	TGTGCCAGCTGGTCCCAGGGTATGGGGGAGACCCAGTACTTC	CASWSQGMGETQYF
TRBJ1-2	TRBD1	TRBV28	NA	TGTGCCAGCAGTCCTATAGGACAGGGAGGCTACACCTTC	CASSPIGQGGYTF
TRBJ1-6	NA	TRBV30	many	TGTGCCTGGAGTAGGGGACAAGATAATTCACCCCTCCACTTT	CAWSRGQDNSPLHF
TRBJ1-5	NA	TRBV7-3	NA	TGTGCCAGCAGCCAGCATGGGCAGTCTCGACAGCCCCAGCATTTT	CASSQHGQSRQPQHF
TRBJ1-5	TRBD1	TRBV19	NA	TGTGCCTGCACGAGGACAGGTCATAGCAATCAGCCCCAGCATTTT	CACTRTGHSNQPQHF
TRBJ1-2	NA	TRBV9	NA	TGTGCCAGCAGCGGCGGGGGTGAGACTTTCTATGGCTACACCTTC	CASSGGGETFYGYTF
TRBJ1-2	NA	TRBV4-2	NA	TGTGCCAGCAGCCCCACTTCGGGGGAGCATAACTATGGCTACACCTTC	CASSPTSGEHNYGYTF
TRBJ2-5	NA	TRBV3-1/TRBV3-2	NA	TGTGCCAGCAGCCATGGTAACAGGGTAGAGACCCAGTACTTC	CASSHGNRVETQYF
TRBJ1-1	NA	TRBV7-2	NA	TGTGCCAGCAGCTTGGACTTCAATTCTATGAACACTGAAGCTTTCTTT	CASSLDFNSMNTEAFF
TRBJ1-2	TRBD1	TRBV29-1	NA	TGCAGCGTTGTAGAAGACAGCAGGGGGATCGACACCTTC	CSVVEDSRGIDTF
TRBJ1-2	TRBD1	TRBV27	NA	TGTGCCAGCAGGAAAACGGGACAGGGCACCCACTATGGCTACACCTTC	CASRKTGQGTHYGYTF
TRBJ1-2	NA	TRBV18	NA	TGTGCCAGCTCACCGGGTTCGCAGGGTTATGGCTACACCTTC	CASSPGSQGYGYTF
TRBJ2-3	TRBD1	TRBV3-1/TRBV3-2	NA	TGTGCCAGCAGCCAGGGTACCCCAGGGGGAGATACGCAGTATTTT	CASSQGTPGGDTQYF
TRBJ1-2	TRBD1	TRBV29-1	NA	TGCAGCGTATATAAGGGACAGGGTAACTATGGCTACACCTTC	CSVYKGQGNYGYTF
TRBJ1-3	NA	TRBV7-2	NA	TGTGCCAGCAGCTTAGATGGGGGGGCGCGGGGAAACACCATATATTTT	CASSLDGGARGNTIYF
TRBJ1-2	NA	TRBV19	NA	TGTGCCAGTAGTATCCCCGGACATACGATCGTGGGCTACACCTTC	CASSIPGHTIVGYTF
TRBJ1-1	NA	TRBV3-1/TRBV3-2	once	TGTGCCAGCAGCCAGACCGCAAGGGGGACTGAAGCTTTCTTT	CASSQTARGTEAFF
TRBJ2-1	TRBD1	TRBV10-2	NA	TGCGCCAGCAGTGAGTCGGGGACAGCCTATTACAATGAGCAGTTCTTC	CASSESGTAYYNEQFF
TRBJ2-7	TRBD1	TRBV2	few	TGTGCCAGCAGTGAAATGAGACAGGGTACCTACGAGCAGTACTTC	CASSEMRQGTYEQYF
TRBJ2-7	TRBD1	TRBV6-2/TRBV6-3	NA	TGTGCCAGCAGTTACCCCGGGACAGGGGGCTTCTACGAGCAGTACTTC	CASSYPGTGGFYEQYF
TRBJ1-2	NA	TRBV7-9	NA	TGTGCCAGCAGCCCTGTGAGGGACTATGGCTACACCTTC	CASSPVRDYGYTF